The sample holds a few counts of the clone carrying this T cell receptor beta chain. These data are taken from a study of OX40 agonist ivuxolimab in advanced cancers. Study-level background: Every patient in dose escalation had hepatocellular carcinoma, melanoma, renal cell or head and neck cancer. Participants could have had prior anti-PD-1, anti-PD-L1 or anti-CTLA-4 therapy, and 40% had some.

The table came from immunoSEQ multiplex PCR; TCRdb's copy has only in-frame clones and leaves some out. The sample carries around 75,000 clones, around nine tenths recorded once. The material was CD4+ or CD8+ T cells sorted from blood, obtained in a trial of the OX40 agonist ivuxolimab. This TCR was recovered from an adult with an advanced solid tumor such as melanoma, head and neck, liver or kidney cancer.

The chain's CDR3 is CASREFSGNTIYF. The CDR3 DNA sequence: TGTGCCAGCAGGGAGTTCTCTGGAAACACCATATATTTT. The chain couples TRBV2 to TRBJ1-3; D not resolved. Germline values: CDR1 SNHLY, CDR2 FYNNEI. With 6 bases removed from V and 0 bases from J, the gap between germline ends came to 6 bases. The CDR3 spans 13 residues.